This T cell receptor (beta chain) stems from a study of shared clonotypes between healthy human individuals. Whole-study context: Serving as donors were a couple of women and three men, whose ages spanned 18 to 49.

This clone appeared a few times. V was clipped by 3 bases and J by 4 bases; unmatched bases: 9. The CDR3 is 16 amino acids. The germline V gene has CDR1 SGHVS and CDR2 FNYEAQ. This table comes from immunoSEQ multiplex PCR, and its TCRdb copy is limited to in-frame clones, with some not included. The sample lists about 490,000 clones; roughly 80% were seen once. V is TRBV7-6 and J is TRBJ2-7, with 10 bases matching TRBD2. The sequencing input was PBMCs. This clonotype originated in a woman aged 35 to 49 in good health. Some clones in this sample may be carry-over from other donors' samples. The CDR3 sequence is CASSFRASGSFYEQYF. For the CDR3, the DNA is TGTGCCAGCAGCTTTAGGGCTAGCGGGAGTTTTTACGAGCAGTACTTC.